Sequencing of this TCR beta chain was carried out in a study of blood T cell repertoires in COVID-19. V dropped 1 base and J dropped 5; count of bases not matched to a gene: 2. This CDR3 has 15 amino acids. Germline V gene data show CDR1 as SNHLY and CDR2 as FYNNEI. The study drew participants aged about 18 to 89 years from some 25 US areas. Participants reported their clinical history, and cohort assignment relied on those reports. Sequencing was performed with immunoSEQ multiplex PCR; in TCRdb, only in-frame clones are kept and a portion is missing. This table has about 480,000 clones, around 87% appearing once.

Sequences were obtained from PBMCs or T cells enriched from blood (not recorded which). The clonotype comes from a woman in her thirties or forties who had recovered from COVID-19. The chain is built from TRBV2 and TRBJ2-2; 9 bases line up with TRBD2. In nucleotides, the CDR3 is TGTGCCAGCAGTGAAGATCTAGCGGGAACCGGGGAGCTGTTTTTT. Translated: CASSEDLAGTGELFF.